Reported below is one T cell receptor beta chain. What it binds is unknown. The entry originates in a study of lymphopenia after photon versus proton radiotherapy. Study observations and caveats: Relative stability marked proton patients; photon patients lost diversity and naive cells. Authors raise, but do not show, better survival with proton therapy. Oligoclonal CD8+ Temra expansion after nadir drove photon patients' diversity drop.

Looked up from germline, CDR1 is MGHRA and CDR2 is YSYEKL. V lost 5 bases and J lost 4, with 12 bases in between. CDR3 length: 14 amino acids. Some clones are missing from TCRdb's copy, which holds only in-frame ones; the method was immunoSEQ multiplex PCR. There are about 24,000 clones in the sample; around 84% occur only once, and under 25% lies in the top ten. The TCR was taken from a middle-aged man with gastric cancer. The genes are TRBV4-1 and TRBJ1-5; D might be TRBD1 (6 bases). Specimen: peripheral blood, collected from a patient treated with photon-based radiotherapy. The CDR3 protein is CASSSLQGNQPQHF. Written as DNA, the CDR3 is TGCGCCAGCAGCTCCCTGCAGGGGAATCAGCCCCAGCATTTT.